The text below deals with one TCR beta chain. Its antigen target is currently unknown. Nothing much larger sits one base from this clone, and base qualities are not available. Libraries were prepared through the immunoSEQ multiplex PCR assay. The multiplex PCR relied on a mix of 60 forward primers for TCR Vbeta segments and 13 reverse primers for TCR Jbeta segments. The CDR3 region of rearranged TCR beta genes was amplified from genomic DNA by a multiplex PCR assay. The Illumina HiSeq System was used to sequence the amplified TCR beta libraries as 87-base-pair reads. The study's processing was this. A later analysis tallied 70 million to 100 million unique TCR beta chains across the 650 to 750 repertoires, and around 12 million of those chains were shared by two or more donors. To remove PCR and sequencing errors, raw reads were error-corrected and collapsed into unique sequences using a nearest-neighbor algorithm that merged closely related sequences. Alignment of CDR3 sequences to IMGT reference sequences was used to assign V, D and J gene segments. For a sequence to be retained, a match of at least six nucleotides was required to both a V gene segment and a J gene segment. A rearrangement was called productive if the CDR3 had no stop codons and remained in frame with V and J, and every other rearrangement was called non-productive. CDR3 was defined by IMGT convention, running from the second conserved V-encoded cysteine to the conserved J-encoded phenylalanine. Sequences without an unambiguous match to a single V gene segment were excluded from the earlier analysis of about 600 of the donors. In an earlier analysis of approximately 610 of the donors, V segments were called functional above 56.7% productive rearrangements and were called segregating when the between-donor standard deviation exceeded 5%. A statistical classification framework was built for diagnosing cytomegalovirus status from the catalog of TCR beta chain sequences. V and J gene assignment, in a later analysis, came from comparing TCR nucleotide sequences with IMGT/GENE-DB human TR gene sequences. In a later analysis, CDR3 sequences and most-parsimonious VDJ recombination scenarios were assigned using the TCRdist pipeline. In a later analysis, every TCR beta chain was defined by the combination of its CDR3 amino acid sequence and its V-gene family, and reads without a unique V-gene family were dropped. To address suspected cross-contamination and a sequencing artifact, a later analysis removed 592 highly shared, low-generation-probability nucleotide sequences. In a later analysis, a clonal expansion index for each public chain was calculated from normalized within-repertoire ranks of inferred template counts. Generation probabilities in a later analysis came from a VDJ recombination model fitted to out-of-frame rearrangements, and those results were checked against IGoR. In a later analysis, TCR-TCR, TCR-HLA and TCR-CMV co-occurrence was scored with hypergeometric tests, and a repertoire-size bias correction was applied to TCR pairs. A later analysis estimated false discovery rates by permuting HLA or CMV assignments 20 times. A later analysis grouped co-occurring TCRs with DBSCAN, adding TCRdist sequence similarity when clustering within HLA-allele-positive subsets. Repertoires with fewer than 30,000 or more than 120,000 public chains, plus five repertoires with anomalous nucleotide sharing, were excluded from co-occurrence clustering. TCRdb stores this immuneACCESS table with in-frame sequences only. Part of the clones is absent; in the studies checked, under half of the shortfall reflects unresolved V genes, and no reason is known for the rest. V and J calls plus clone size are reproduced from that table; the DNA served to infer D and trimming. Recorded for this sample are some 180,000 clones; around 80% of them occurred a single time. The ten most abundant clones make up about 2.1% of the sample.

The cohort comprised approximately 700 healthy bone marrow donors. All cohort members were sampled while nominally healthy, although unrecorded immune exposures were likely present. The donor tested CMV seronegative and was one of the 352 seronegative cohort members. Every donor gave a peripheral blood sample, and the peripheral blood mononuclear cells from that sample were used for TCR beta sequencing. The Qiagen DNeasy Blood Extraction Kit was used to extract genomic DNA from the blood cell samples. This specimen belongs to a study of cytomegalovirus exposure and HLA in healthy donors (dated 2017 in TCRdb). For the study in its entirety: According to an earlier analysis of 550 to 700 of the donors, about 179 million T cells yielded 90 million to 140 million unique TCR beta sequences and about 300 Gb of sequence data. An early release that covered fewer than 750 HLA-typed donors contained approximately 300 gigabases of sequencing data and around 85 million unique TCR sequences. Among the approximately 420 genotyped donors, about 85% belonged to the genetic ancestry cluster associated with self-reported Caucasian donors. The aim of the study was to test whether cataloging public T cell receptors could identify signatures of past pathogen exposure. The study used immunosequencing to profile the T cell repertoires of 666 subjects and linked those repertoires to cytomegalovirus serostatus. A separate validation cohort of some 130 different subjects was used in addition to the roughly 620-subject first cohort. The study combined high-throughput TCR immunosequencing, statistical association of individual TCRs with disease status, and machine learning to predict cytomegalovirus infection status. A later analysis re-examined previously published TCR beta repertoires from 600 to 700 donors and added high-resolution HLA genotyping to investigate patterns of TCR occurrence. Rather than using new phenotypic data, the later analysis identified candidate immune exposures from TCR beta sequences and from how often those sequences occurred across donors. An earlier analysis of fewer than 700 of the donors applied high-throughput TCR beta sequencing to assess whether each TCR beta V gene segment acted as functional or pseudogenic. Donor age, sex, ethnicity and CMV serostatus were compiled together with the repertoire data. Genome-wide SNP genotypes for about three fifths of the roughly 670 donors were used in a later genetic analysis, which treated that subset as a discovery cohort. All discovery cohort repertoires had been generated on a single sequencing platform. HLA typing covered class I and class II loci at four-digit resolution. Typing coverage differed by locus: A, B, C, DRB1 and DQB1 were typed in about 629-640 donors, DQA1 in 522, DPA1 in around 610, and DPB1 in about 450. About 5 DR-DQ haplotypes were handled as single units for association and clustering, since linkage in the cohort was strong. Among approximately 370 genotyped donors of the cohort, an average of about 220,000 unique TCR beta nucleotide sequences was sequenced per donor, of which 15% to 20% were non-productive.

The germline V gene supplies CDR1 KGHSH and CDR2 LQKENI. Spanning cysteine to phenylalanine, the CDR3 consists of 15 amino acids. Here the CDR3 DNA is all that survives: 45 bases in frame from base 1. A distance of 17 bases separates the germline ends of V and J, which lose 4 bases and 7 bases respectively. The investigation overall reported the following: A later analysis reported that several top co-occurrence clusters appeared linked to parvovirus B19, influenza, CMV and Epstein-Barr virus. Immune exposure information for the cohort was limited to CMV serostatus. The cohort was sequenced for TCR beta chains only, and without alpha or paired-chain data the features that could be detected were limited. Because the 87-base-pair reads could not distinguish some IMGT-functional V segments, including TRBV6-2 and TRBV6-3, those segments were excluded. In vitro tests confirmed that a few of the cytomegalovirus-associated TCR beta chains recognize cytomegalovirus antigens. A further reported finding was that TCR beta sequences accurately predicted the HLA-A and HLA-B alleles for most subjects in the first cohort. A cluster of highly shared sequence variants was judged likely to represent a technical artifact of the sequencing pipeline. A later analysis found that HLA-associated TCR beta chains were more clonally expanded and had lower generation probabilities than equally common non-associated chains. Across donors, most TCR sequences were observed very rarely, whereas some public TCRs were present in many individuals. Presence/absence analyses assumed roughly uniform sequencing depth across donors, an assumption that may not hold. When HLA alleles, especially DR and DQ, strongly co-occurred, attributing TCR associations to individual alleles was difficult. In an earlier analysis of about 550 of the donors, most TCR beta V segments were observed in productive rearrangements about 87% or about 30% of the time, broadly matching IMGT annotations. In a later genetic analysis, fewer N-insertions in productive TCRs were reported among donors in an Asian-associated ancestry cluster than the approximately 670-donor mean. A total of roughly 160 TCR beta chains were listed by the study as associated with cytomegalovirus. According to a later analysis, TCR association rates differed among HLA loci, with DRB1 alleles showing the most associated TCRs and HLA-C alleles showing the fewest. Cytomegalovirus status was reported to be diagnosed by the classifier with high specificity and sensitivity in both the original and validation cohorts. The authors suggested that the approach could potentially be extended to other disease states and immunological phenotypes. In a later analysis, some 17,000 TCR beta sequences were associated with specific HLA alleles at a false discovery rate of 0.05. Because counts were too low, roughly 16 rarely observed V segments, including chromosome 9 orphons, were excluded from the earlier analysis of about 500 of the donors. Most CMV-associated TCR beta chains appeared to be HLA-restricted in a later analysis, and the HLA associations seemed to be driven largely by CMV exposure. Because some donors lacked HLA typing at each locus, the association tests relied only on the typed subset. An association between a missense DCLRE1C variant and V-gene and J-gene trimming of TCR beta chains was found in a later genetic analysis and replicated in an independent cohort. Linkage disequilibrium might explain the correlated functional status among segregating V segments, but an unknown experimental factor could not be excluded.

The clonotype was recovered from a woman in her 30s in good health and CMV-seronegative. Sample: PBMCs. The chain couples TRBV18 to TRBJ1-5; D gene: possibly TRBD1, on 6 matching bases. The nucleotide sequence reads as follows: TGTGCCAGCTCACGATTCGACAGGAGTTTCCAGCCCCAGCATTTT. This encodes CASSRFDRSFQPQHF.